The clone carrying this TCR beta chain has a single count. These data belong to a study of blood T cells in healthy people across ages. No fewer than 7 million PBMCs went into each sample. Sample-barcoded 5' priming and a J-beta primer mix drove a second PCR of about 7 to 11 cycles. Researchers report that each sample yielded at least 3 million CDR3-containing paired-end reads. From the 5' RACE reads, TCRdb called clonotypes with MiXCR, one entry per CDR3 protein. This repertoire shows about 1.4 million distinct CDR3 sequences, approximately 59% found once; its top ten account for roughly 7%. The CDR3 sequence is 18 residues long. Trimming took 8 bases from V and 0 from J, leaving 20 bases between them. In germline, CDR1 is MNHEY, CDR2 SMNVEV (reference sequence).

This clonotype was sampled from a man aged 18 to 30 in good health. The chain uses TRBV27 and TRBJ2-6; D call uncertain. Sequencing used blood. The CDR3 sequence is CASLIRPPNRSGANVLTF. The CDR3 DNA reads TGTGCCAGCCTCATCCGACCGCCGAACCGCTCTGGGGCCAACGTCCTGACTTTC.